Below, 8 T cell receptor beta chains from the same sample are listed, as sequenced in a study of control samples from healthy donors and cancer patients. Clones were read by immunoSEQ multiplex PCR, and TCRdb kept only the in-frame ones, dropping some. Of over 120,000 clones listed, about 94% are singletons. The sequenced material came from PBMCs. These receptors were collected from a man in his 60s with colorectal cancer.

The V gene is TRBV4-1, the J gene TRBJ1-4, with D perhaps matching TRBD1 (5 bases). This CDR3 spans 15 amino acids. Germline V lookup: CDR1 MGHRA, CDR2 YSYEKL. Trimming removed 0 bases from V and 10 bases from J, with 15 bases in between. The CDR3 DNA reads TGCGCCAGCAGCCAAGAGGGGGTATGGTCTGGAAAACTGTTTTTT. Its translation: CASSQEGVWSGKLFF.

This chain links TRBV19 with TRBJ2-7, with D possibly being TRBD1 or TRBD2 (5 bases each). Germline CDR1 is LNHDA and CDR2 is SQIVND (reference sequence). The ends were cut back, 2 bases at V and 5 bases at J, with 10 bases in the middle. The CDR3 length is 13 residues. The CDR3 coding sequence is TGTGCCAGTAGTATAATAGGGACCCACGAGCAGTACTTC. This translates into CASSIIGTHEQYF.

This chain links TRBV19 with TRBJ1-5; D not certain. Germline-derived CDR1 and CDR2 are LNHDA and SQIVND (reference sequence). Between the trimmed V and J ends, which lost 5 bases and 1 base, there was a span of 9 bases. This CDR3 is 14 amino acids long. The CDR3 sequence is CASSPGPSNQPQHF. The CDR3 DNA sequence: TGTGCCAGTAGTCCAGGACCGAGCAATCAGCCCCAGCATTTT.

Remarks on this clone: This CDR3 is also generated by other DNA sequences in the sample. This chain joins TRBV19 and TRBJ1-2; 8 bases line up with TRBD1. The CDR3 spans 12 residues. Germline CDR1 LNHDA, CDR2 SQIVND (reference sequence). Unmatched junction bases numbered 12, after V lost 9 bases and J lost 12 bases. The DNA for the CDR3 is TGTGCCAGCAGTCTTAGACAGGGGATCCACACCTTC. Protein product: CASSLRQGIHTF.

The gene calls are TRBV7-8 and TRBJ1-3; D gene ambiguous. Per germline, CDR1 SGHVS and CDR2 FQNEAQ. V lost 2 bases and J lost 4, with 9 bases in between. The CDR3 totals 14 residues. In DNA, the CDR3 is TGTGCCAGCAGCTTAACTTGGGCCGGAAACACCATATATTTT. Encoded protein: CASSLTWAGNTIYF.

The CDR3 nucleotides are TGTGCCAGCGTAGGCGCGAACACCGGGGAGCTGTTTTTT. It encodes CASVGANTGELFF. V gene TRBV6-5 combines with J gene TRBJ2-2; D unclear. The CDR3 covers 13 residues. V shed 8 bases and J shed 0 bases, with 7 bases lying between them. The germline gives CDR1 MNHEY, CDR2 SVGAGI.

This sequence joins TRBV19 and TRBJ1-2; weak D call: TRBD1 (6 bases). This CDR3 contains 13 residues. V shed 3 bases and J shed 5 bases, with 10 bases lying between them. Germline CDR1 reads LNHDA; CDR2 reads SQIVND (reference sequence). The CDR3 loop is CASSMRQGYGYTF. The CDR3 bases are TGTGCCAGTAGTATGAGGCAGGGGTATGGCTACACCTTC.

V gene TRBV25-1 combines with J gene TRBJ2-7; TRBD1 agrees at 7 bases. CDR1 and CDR2 (germline): MGHDK, SYGVNS. V lost 8 bases to trimming and J lost 4 bases; unmatched junction nucleotides: 5. CDR3 size: 12 residues. CDR3 in DNA: TGTGCCAGCTCCCTGACAGGGTACGAGCAGTACTTC. This translates into CASSLTGYEQYF.